This is a list of T cell receptor beta chains from one sample in a study of long-term antiretroviral therapy in people with HIV. Using immunoSEQ multiplex PCR, the repertoire was profiled, and TCRdb retains in-frame clones only, with some absent. The sample records roughly 42,000 clones, roughly nine tenths being singletons. Sequencing was performed on unsorted PBMCs, taken 1.2 years after starting antiretroviral therapy. The receptors originated from a woman aged 45-65 years with HIV. Each CDR3 is given with its conserved first and last residue. Each record gives: CDR3 protein, CDR3 DNA, V gene, J gene, clone size, D gene. The D gene is left open where the match is weak. Only part of the rows carry a size: once, few, many, or a class if the clone is expanded.

CASSPHGLAKSTDTQYF,TGTGCCAGCAGCCCCCACGGTCTAGCGAAAAGCACAGATACGCAGTATTTT,TRBV9,TRBJ2-3,.,.
CASSYNGPQEGQPQHF,TGTGCCAGCAGTTATAATGGGCCCCAGGAGGGGCAGCCCCAGCATTTT,TRBV6-5,TRBJ1-5,.,.
CASSIGTSGGGPGETQYF,TGTGCCAGTAGTATAGGGACTAGCGGGGGGGGCCCAGGAGAGACCCAGTACTTC,TRBV19,TRBJ2-5,.,TRBD2
CASSSDRATYGYTF,TGTGCCAGCAGCTCGGACAGGGCCACCTATGGCTACACCTTC,TRBV7-9,TRBJ1-2,.,TRBD1
CASSLREGNTEAFF,TGCGCCAGCAGCTTAAGGGAGGGGAACACTGAAGCTTTCTTT,TRBV4-1,TRBJ1-1,.,.
CASSGTGRSTGQPQHF,TGTGCCAGCAGTGGGACAGGGAGATCCACAGGTCAGCCCCAGCATTTT,TRBV6-1,TRBJ1-5,.,TRBD1
CTSSYKGQLEAFF,TGTACCAGCAGTTACAAGGGACAACTTGAAGCTTTCTTT,TRBV6-5,TRBJ1-1,.,.
CASSARDRGHEQYF,TGTGCCAGCAGCGCCCGGGACAGGGGCCACGAGCAGTACTTC,TRBV5-4,TRBJ2-7,few,TRBD1
CASRPPTGDGNTIYF,TGTGCCAGCAGACCTCCGACAGGGGATGGAAACACCATATATTTT,TRBV6-6,TRBJ1-3,.,TRBD1
CASSLEGEQFF,TGTGCCAGCAGCTTAGAGGGTGAGCAGTTCTTC,TRBV11-1,TRBJ2-1,.,.
CASRLSISSGNTIYF,TGTGCCAGCAGGCTTAGTATAAGCTCTGGAAACACCATATATTTT,TRBV6-5,TRBJ1-3,few,.
CASSQGAGAYEQYF,TGTGCCAGCAGCCAAGGAGCGGGGGCCTACGAGCAGTACTTC,TRBV4-2,TRBJ2-7,.,TRBD2
CASSFNDTDTQYF,TGTGCCAGCAGCTTCAACGACACAGATACGCAGTATTTT,TRBV11-3,TRBJ2-3,.,.
CASSLNPQGLSSSYNEQFF,TGCGCCAGCAGCTTGAATCCCCAGGGGCTATCCAGCTCCTACAATGAGCAGTTCTTC,TRBV5-1,TRBJ2-1,.,.
CASSVGQIKSTYGYTF,TGTGCCAGCAGCGTAGGACAGATAAAGTCTACCTATGGCTACACCTTC,TRBV9,TRBJ1-2,.,.
CASSRRQGEDGYTF,TGTGCCAGCAGCCGTAGACAGGGAGAGGATGGCTACACCTTC,TRBV6-1,TRBJ1-2,few,TRBD1
CASSATGGAYEQYF,TGTGCCAGTAGTGCCACGGGGGGGGCCTACGAGCAGTACTTC,TRBV19,TRBJ2-7,.,TRBD2
CAWSVPDRTGSYNEQFF,TGTGCCTGGAGTGTACCAGATCGGACAGGGAGCTACAATGAGCAGTTCTTC,TRBV30,TRBJ2-1,.,TRBD1
CASSQDGGSYNEQFF,TGTGCCAGCAGCCAAGATGGCGGTTCCTACAATGAGCAGTTCTTC,TRBV4-2,TRBJ2-1,.,.
CASSWGRSNTDTQYF,TGTGCCAGCAGCTGGGGACGGTCGAACACAGATACGCAGTATTTT,TRBV5-4,TRBJ2-3,.,.
CAISFTGQDGYTF,TGTGCCATCAGTTTTACAGGGCAGGATGGCTACACCTTC,TRBV10-3,TRBJ1-2,.,.
CASSLRTFGYTF,TGTGCCAGCAGTCTCAGGACATTTGGCTACACCTTC,TRBV2,TRBJ1-2,few,.
CASSLEGRANYGYTF,TGTGCCAGCAGCTTAGAAGGGCGGGCTAACTATGGCTACACCTTC,TRBV7-9,TRBJ1-2,.,.
CASSQGASTGELFF,TGCGCCAGCAGTCAGGGGGCGAGCACCGGGGAGCTGTTTTTT,TRBV10-2,TRBJ2-2,.,TRBD1
CASSLEVDLSLSGGLFF,TGTGCCAGCAGCTTAGAGGTTGATCTGTCTCTTTCGGGGGGACTGTTTTTT,TRBV7-9,TRBJ1-4,.,.
CASSLGGGKLFF,TGTGCCAGCAGCTTGGGAGGGGGAAAACTGTTTTTT,TRBV5-4,TRBJ1-4,few,.
CASSSQGGAYEQYF,TGCGCCAGCAGCTCACAGGGGGGAGCCTACGAGCAGTACTTC,TRBV5-1,TRBJ2-7,.,TRBD1
CASSLGQLINTEAFF,TGTGCCAGTAGTCTCGGACAGCTCATAAACACTGAAGCTTTCTTT,TRBV19,TRBJ1-1,.,.
CASSIGTFNYGYTF,TGTGCCAGCAGCATAGGGACCTTCAACTATGGCTACACCTTC,TRBV7-8,TRBJ1-2,.,.
CAISVQTNTGELFF,TGTGCCATCAGTGTACAGACGAACACCGGGGAGCTGTTTTTT,TRBV10-3,TRBJ2-2,.,.
CASSQVPGAGNTEAFF,TGCGCCAGCAGCCAAGTTCCGGGGGCAGGGAACACTGAAGCTTTCTTT,TRBV4-1,TRBJ1-1,.,.
CASSSGTGNTGELFF,TGTGCCAGCAGCTCCGGGACAGGGAACACCGGGGAGCTGTTTTTT,TRBV5-4,TRBJ2-2,.,TRBD1
CASVPGTDTQYF,TGTGCTAGTGTCCCTGGCACAGATACGCAGTATTTT,TRBV12-5,TRBJ2-3,.,.